This record covers a single T cell receptor beta chain. This entry belongs to a study of OX40 agonist ivuxolimab in advanced cancers. The wider study: A male proportion of about 84% was recorded, with mean age about 62 years and range roughly 23 to 90.

The assay was immunoSEQ multiplex PCR, and TCRdb's table has in-frame clones only and misses some. The repertoire holds some 35,000 clones, with about 83% as singletons. The germline V gene encodes CDR1 WNHNN and CDR2 SYGVQD (reference sequence). This CDR3 contains 16 residues. J gave up 1 base and V 6 bases, and 3 bases lay outside the gene matches. The rearrangement joins TRBV10-1 to TRBJ2-2, with 12 bases aligning to TRBD2. This clonotype was obtained from an adult with an advanced solid tumor such as melanoma, head and neck, liver or kidney cancer. Sequenced material: CD4+ or CD8+ T cells sorted from blood, taken in a trial of the OX40 agonist ivuxolimab. CDR3 sequence reads: CASSPGLAGNTGELFF. CDR3 nucleotide sequence: TGCGCCAGCAGCCCGGGACTAGCGGGGAACACCGGGGAGCTGTTTTTT.